The clone carrying this TCR beta chain was detected only once. The antigen remains unidentified. The data were obtained in a study of cytomegalovirus exposure and HLA in healthy donors. Study summary: An analysis done earlier identified about 120 million unique TCR beta sequences from about 179 million T cells.

This CDR3 comprises 18 residues. The germline V gene has CDR1 MGHRA and CDR2 YSYEKL. PCR used 60 Vbeta primers and 13 Jbeta primers. Measured with immunoSEQ multiplex PCR; TCRdb has only the in-frame clones, and not every one. This table holds 170,000 or so clones, 84% found once. General study results and limits: The only immune exposure information that was available was CMV serostatus. Per a later analysis, HLA-associated TCR beta chains showed more clonal expansion than other, equally common TCR beta chains. Sequencing likely caused a cluster of highly shared sequence variants.

Material: PBMCs. J is TRBJ2-7 and V is TRBV4-1, with 10 bases lining up with TRBD2. The sequence was obtained from a man aged 45 to 65 in good health and CMV-seropositive. CDR3 amino acids: CASSQDSSGSVFSYEQYV. In DNA form, the CDR3 reads TGCGCCAGTAGCCAAGATTCTAGCGGGAGTGTATTTTCCTACGAGCAGTACGTC.